One sample yielded the 5 T cell receptor beta chains listed below, sequenced in a study of blood T cells in healthy people across ages. Then a second PCR, running about 6 to 12 cycles, was carried out with a sample-barcoded 5' primer and a J-beta primer mix. TCRdb recomputed calls from the 5' RACE reads with MiXCR, one row per CDR3 protein. The sample lists some 1,500,000 distinct CDR3 sequences, roughly two fifths occurring once. The sample taken for sequencing was blood. Source of these receptors: a woman between 18 and 29 years old in good health.

This clonotype was seen only a few times. This chain connects TRBV10-3 to TRBJ2-5; D is unclear. Germline values: CDR1 ENHRY, CDR2 SYGVKD. Trimming removed 6 bases at V and 3 bases at J, with 11 bases between. CDR3 size: 13 residues. CDR3 sequence (DNA): TGTGCCATCAGGGCTGGGTCCGAAGAGACCCAGTACTTC. Its translation: CAIRAGSEETQYF.

The chain has TRBV20-1 and TRBJ2-1; 10 bases align to TRBD2. The J call may be mistaken, given a closer DNA end match to TRBJ2-7. The germline CDR1 and CDR2 sequences are DFQATT and SNEGSKA (reference sequence). The CDR3 runs 14 residues. DNA for the CDR3: TGCAATGCCAGCGGGAGGGCATCCTACAATGAGCAGTACTTC. It translates to CNASGRASYNEQYF.

This clonotype appeared a few times. The rearrangement uses TRBV4-1 and TRBJ2-1, with 12 positions matching TRBD2. J was trimmed by 0 bases and V by 5 bases; bases with no gene match: 11. There are 19 residues in the CDR3. Germline loops: CDR1 MGHRA, CDR2 YSYEKL. CDR3 in amino acids: CASSARLAGAQSSYNEQFF. CDR3 sequence (DNA): TGCGCCAGCAGCGCCCGACTAGCGGGGGCCCAAAGCTCCTACAATGAGCAGTTCTTC.

This clonotype was counted between two and nine times. The chain links TRBV11-2 to TRBJ2-6; tentatively, D is TRBD1 or TRBD2 (5 bases each). Trimming removed 4 bases at V and 4 bases at J, with 11 bases between. The germline V gene has CDR1 SGHAT and CDR2 FQNNGV. The CDR3 is made up of 15 amino acids. The DNA of the CDR3 is TGTGCCAGCAGCTCTTCAGGGAGCGGGGCCAACGTCCTGACTTTC. Translated: CASSSSGSGANVLTF.

CDR3 sequence: CASSSPRGSKNIQYF. In DNA, the CDR3 is TGTGCCAGCAGTTCACCTAGGGGGAGCAAAAACATTCAGTACTTC. The chain links TRBV27 to TRBJ2-4; tentative D call: TRBD1 (6 bases). Germline-derived CDR1 and CDR2 are MNHEY and SMNVEV (reference sequence). V lost 4 bases and J 3 bases, leaving 13 bases between the germline ends. This CDR3 has 15 residues.